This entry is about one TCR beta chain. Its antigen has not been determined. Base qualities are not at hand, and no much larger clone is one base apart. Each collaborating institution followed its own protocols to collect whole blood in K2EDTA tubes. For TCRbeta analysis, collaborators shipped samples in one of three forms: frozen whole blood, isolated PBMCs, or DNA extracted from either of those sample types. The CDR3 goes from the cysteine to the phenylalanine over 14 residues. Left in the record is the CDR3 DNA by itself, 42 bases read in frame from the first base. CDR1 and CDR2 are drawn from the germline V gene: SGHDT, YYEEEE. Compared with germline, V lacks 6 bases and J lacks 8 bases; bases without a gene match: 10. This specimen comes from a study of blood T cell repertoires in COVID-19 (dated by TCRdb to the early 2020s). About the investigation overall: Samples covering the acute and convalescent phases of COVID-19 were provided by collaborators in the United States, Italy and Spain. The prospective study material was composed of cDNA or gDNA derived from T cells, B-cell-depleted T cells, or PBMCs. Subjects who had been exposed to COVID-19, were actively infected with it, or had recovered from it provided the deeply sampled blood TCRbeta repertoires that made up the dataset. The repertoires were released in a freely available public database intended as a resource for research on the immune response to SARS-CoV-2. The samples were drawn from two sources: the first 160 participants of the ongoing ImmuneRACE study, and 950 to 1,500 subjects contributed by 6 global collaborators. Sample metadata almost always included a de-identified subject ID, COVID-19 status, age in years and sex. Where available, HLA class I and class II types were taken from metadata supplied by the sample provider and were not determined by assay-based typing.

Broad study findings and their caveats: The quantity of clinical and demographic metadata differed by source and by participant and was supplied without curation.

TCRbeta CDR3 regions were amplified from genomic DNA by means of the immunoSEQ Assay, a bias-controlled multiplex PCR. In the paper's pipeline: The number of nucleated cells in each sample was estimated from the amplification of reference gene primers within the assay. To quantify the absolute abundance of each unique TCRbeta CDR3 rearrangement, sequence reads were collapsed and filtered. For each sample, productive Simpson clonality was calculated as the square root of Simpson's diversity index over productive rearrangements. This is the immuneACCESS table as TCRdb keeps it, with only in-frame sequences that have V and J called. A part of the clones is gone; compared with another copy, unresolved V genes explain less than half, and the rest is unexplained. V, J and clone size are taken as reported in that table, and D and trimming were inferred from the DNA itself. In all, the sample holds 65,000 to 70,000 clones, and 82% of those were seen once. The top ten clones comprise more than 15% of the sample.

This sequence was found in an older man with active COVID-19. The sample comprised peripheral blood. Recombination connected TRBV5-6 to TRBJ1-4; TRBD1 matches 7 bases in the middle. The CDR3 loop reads CASNRQGVNEKLFF. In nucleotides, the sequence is TGTGCCAGCAACCGTCAGGGGGTTAACGAAAAACTGTTTTTT.